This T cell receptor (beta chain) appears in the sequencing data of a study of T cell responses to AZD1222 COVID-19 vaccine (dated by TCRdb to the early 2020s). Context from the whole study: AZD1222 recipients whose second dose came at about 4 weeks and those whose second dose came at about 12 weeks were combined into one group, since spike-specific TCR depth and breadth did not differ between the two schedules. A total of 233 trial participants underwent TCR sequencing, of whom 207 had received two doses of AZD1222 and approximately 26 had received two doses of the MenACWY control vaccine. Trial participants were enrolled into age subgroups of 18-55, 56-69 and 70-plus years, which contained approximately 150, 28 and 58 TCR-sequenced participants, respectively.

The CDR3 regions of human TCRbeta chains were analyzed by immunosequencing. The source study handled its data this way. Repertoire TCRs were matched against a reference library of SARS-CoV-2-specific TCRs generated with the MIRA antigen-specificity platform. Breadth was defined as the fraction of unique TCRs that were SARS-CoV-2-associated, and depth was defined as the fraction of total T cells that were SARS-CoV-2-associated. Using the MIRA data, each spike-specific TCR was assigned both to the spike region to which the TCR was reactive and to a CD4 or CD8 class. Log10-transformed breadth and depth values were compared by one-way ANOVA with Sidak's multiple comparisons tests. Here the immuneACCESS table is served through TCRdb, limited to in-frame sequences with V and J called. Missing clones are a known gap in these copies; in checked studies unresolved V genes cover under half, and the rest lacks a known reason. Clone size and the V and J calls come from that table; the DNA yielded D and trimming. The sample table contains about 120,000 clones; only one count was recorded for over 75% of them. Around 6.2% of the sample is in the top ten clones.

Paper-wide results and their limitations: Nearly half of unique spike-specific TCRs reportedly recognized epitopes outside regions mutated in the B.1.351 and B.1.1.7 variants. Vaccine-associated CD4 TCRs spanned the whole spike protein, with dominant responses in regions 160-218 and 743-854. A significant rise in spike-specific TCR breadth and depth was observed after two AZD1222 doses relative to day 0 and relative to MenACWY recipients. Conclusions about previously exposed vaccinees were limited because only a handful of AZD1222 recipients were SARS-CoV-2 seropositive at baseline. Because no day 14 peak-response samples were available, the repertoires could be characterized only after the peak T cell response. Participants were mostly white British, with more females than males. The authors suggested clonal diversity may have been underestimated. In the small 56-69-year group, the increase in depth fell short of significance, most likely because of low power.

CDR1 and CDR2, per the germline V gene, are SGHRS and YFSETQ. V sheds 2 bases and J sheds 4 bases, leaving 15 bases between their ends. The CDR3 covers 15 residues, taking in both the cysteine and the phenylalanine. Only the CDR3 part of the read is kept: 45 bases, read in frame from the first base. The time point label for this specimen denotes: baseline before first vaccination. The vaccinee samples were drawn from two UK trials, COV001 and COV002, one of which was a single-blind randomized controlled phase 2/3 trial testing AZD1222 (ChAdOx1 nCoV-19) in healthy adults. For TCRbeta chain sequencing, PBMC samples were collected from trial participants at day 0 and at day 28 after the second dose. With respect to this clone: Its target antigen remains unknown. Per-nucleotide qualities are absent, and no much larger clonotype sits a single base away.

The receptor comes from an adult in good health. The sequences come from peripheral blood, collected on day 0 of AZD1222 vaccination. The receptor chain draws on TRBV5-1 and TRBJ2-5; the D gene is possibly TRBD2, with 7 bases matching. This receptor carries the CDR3 CASSLGGAVGETQYF. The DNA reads TGCGCCAGCAGCTTAGGGGGGGCCGTTGGAGAGACCCAGTACTTC.